These T cell receptor beta chains were read from a single sample in a study of T cell responses to AZD1222 COVID-19 vaccine. Using immunoSEQ multiplex PCR, the repertoire was profiled, and TCRdb retains in-frame clones only, with some absent. The sample records under 200,000 clones, roughly 90% being singletons. The sample was peripheral blood, taken 28 days after the second AZD1222 dose. These TCRs come from an adult who received the AZD1222 COVID-19 vaccine. Both conserved end residues are trimmed from each CDR3.

13 TRBJ2-5 TRBV10-1 ASSWTSGGQETQY
13 TRBJ2-3 TRBV24-1 ATSDGRVHTDTQY
10 TRBJ1-1 TRBV30 AWSLGNTEAF
14 TRBJ1-3 TRBV10-3 AISAATPARGNTIY
13 TRBJ1-6 TRBV3-1/TRBV3-2 ASSQDQGWNSPLH
11 TRBJ2-2 TRBV7-2 ASSGRGAGELF
9 TRBJ2-7 TRBV20-1 SATLSYEQY
12 TRBJ2-3 TRBV2 ASSPLRGQDTQY
14 TRBJ2-3 TRBV6-5 ASSYASGGRTDTQY
11 TRBJ1-1 TRBV10-1 ASSVSGNTEAF
14 TRBJ1-2 TRBV11-2 ASSSERQGAGGGYT
9 TRBJ2-7 TRBV10-2 ASTELYEQY
11 TRBJ1-1 TRBV27 ASSFFGTGEAF
15 TRBJ1-1 TRBV7-9 ASSLEAGYVMNTEAF
13 TRBJ2-5 TRBV3-1/TRBV3-2 ASSQVGGNQETQY
11 TRBJ1-4 TRBV19 ASSPPGNEKLF
12 TRBJ2-5 TRBV14 ASSQATVQETQY
10 TRBJ1-2 TRBV30 ACARAPYGYT
12 TRBJ2-2 TRBV5-1 ASSPSGDTGELF
9 TRBJ2-1 TRBV7-9 ASDLDNEQF
13 TRBJ1-1 TRBV27 ASRVMGQGITEAF
12 TRBJ1-3 TRBV15 ATSRQGRMDTIY
13 TRBJ1-6 TRBV12-5 ASAQTGGQNSPLH
13 TRBJ1-6 TRBV18 ASSPQGLSDSPLH
12 TRBJ1-5 TRBV7-2 ASSLDPIDQPQH
11 TRBJ1-1 TRBV2 ASSSSPNTEAF